These 8 T cell receptor beta chains originate from one sample sequenced in a study of Ad26.COV2.S vaccination and SARS-CoV-2 variants. The treatment was: around 19 received Ad26.COV2.S at low or high dose, single or two shots; about 5 received placebo; per-sample allocation not given. Vaccine and placebo recipients were sampled on day 63 after the first injection. Data came from immunoSEQ multiplex PCR; TCRdb stores just in-frame clones and leaves some out. In the table there are more than 350,000 clones, approximately 92% of which are singletons. Source: peripheral blood, taken in a trial of Ad26.COV2.S vaccine versus placebo. The receptors originated from a person aged 18-60 years who received the Ad26.COV2.S COVID-19 vaccine or a placebo.

In regard to this clone: At the DNA level, this CDR3 is encoded by other sequences in the same sample as well. This sequence joins TRBV19 and TRBJ1-5; 10 positions match TRBD1. This CDR3 has 17 amino acids. J lost 0 bases, V lost 6 bases, and 8 bases had no gene match. CDR1 is LNHDA and CDR2 is SQIVND in the germline V gene (reference sequence). The CDR3 DNA sequence: TGTGCCAGTAGCACCACCGGGACAGGGGTTAGCAATCAGCCCCAGCATTTT. Its protein product is CASSTTGTGVSNQPQHF.

The V call is TRBV11-2, the J call TRBJ2-7, with 7 bases matching TRBD1. The trim removed 4 bases at V and 7 bases at J, leaving 16 bases unmatched. The germline gives CDR1 SGHAT, CDR2 FQNNGV. The CDR3 has 16 amino acids. Here the CDR3 DNA reads TGTGCCAGCAGCTCACTTTTGACAGGGCCGACGGGGGAGCAGTACTTC. The encoded protein is CASSSLLTGPTGEQYF.

This clone appeared once. The chain links TRBV28 to TRBJ1-1; TRBD1 agrees at 10 bases. Germline trimming cut 6 bases from V and 4 bases from J; bases unmatched to any gene: 5. The germline CDR1 and CDR2 sequences are MDHEN and SYDVKM. CDR3 size: 14 residues. CDR3 residues: CASRTGGAGTEAFF. The CDR3 DNA follows: TGTGCCAGCAGGACAGGGGGCGCAGGCACTGAAGCTTTCTTT. The full variable domain, its missing parts supplied by reference TRBV28 and TRBJ1-1, is DVKVTQSSRYLVKRTGEKVFLECVQDMDHENMFWYRQDPGLGLRLIYFSYDVKMKEKGDIPEGYSVSREKKERFSLILESASTNQTSMYLCASRTGGAGTEAFFGQGTRLTVV.

V is TRBV11-2 and J is TRBJ2-7; TRBD2 might be the D (5 bases). Germline CDR1 SGHAT, CDR2 FQNNGV. V was pared by 4 bases and J by 2 bases, with 12 bases between. The CDR3 contains 14 residues. The DNA of the CDR3 is TGTGCCAGCAGCTCTTTTCGGGATACCTACGAGCAGTACTTC. It codes for CASSSFRDTYEQYF.

The rearrangement uses TRBV7-2 and TRBJ2-4, with 12 bases lining up with TRBD2. Germline V gene sequence: CDR1 SGHTA, CDR2 FQGNSA. V shed 5 bases, J shed 0 bases, and the junction held 2 bases outside the gene matches. The length of the CDR3 is 16 residues. The CDR3 here is CASSRGLAGAKNIQYF. CDR3 bases: TGTGCCAGCAGCCGGGGACTAGCGGGAGCCAAAAACATTCAGTACTTC.

The rearrangement joins TRBV9 to TRBJ1-1; 8 positions match TRBD1. The CDR3 spans 14 residues. Germline lookup yields CDR1 SGDLS and CDR2 YYNGEE. V gave up 4 bases and J gave up 5 bases; unmatched junction bases: 7. The CDR3 bases are TGTGCCAGCAGCCCTACAACAGGGGGAACTGAAGCTTTCTTT. Encoded protein: CASSPTTGGTEAFF. Combining the CDR3 with reference TRBV9 and TRBJ1-1 gives the whole variable domain DSGVTQTPKHLITATGQRVTLRCSPRSGDLSVYWYQQSLDQGLQFLIQYYNGEERAKGNILERFSAQQFPDLHSELNLSSLELGDSALYFCASSPTTGGTEAFFGQGTRLTVV.

The chain joins TRBV20-1 to TRBJ1-5; D gene ambiguous. The CDR3 is 13 amino acids. Trimming pared 5 bases from V and 4 bases from J, leaving 12 bases between. The germline CDR1 and CDR2 sequences are DFQATT and SNEGSKA (reference sequence). CDR3 DNA sequence: TGCAGTGCTGGTGGGAAAATTAATCAGCCCCAGCATTTT. This gives the protein CSAGGKINQPQHF.

V and J are TRBV18 and TRBJ2-5; possibly TRBD1 for D (5 bases). The length of the CDR3 is 15 residues. Between the trimmed V and J ends, which lost 4 bases and 1 base, there was a span of 13 bases. Germline lookup yields CDR1 KGHSH and CDR2 LQKENI. The CDR3 region has the DNA TGTGCCAGCTCACTATTCCAGGGTACCCAAGAGACCCAGTACTTC. Its translation: CASSLFQGTQETQYF.